This T cell receptor beta chain was captured by sequencing in a study of blood T cell repertoires in COVID-19. Overall study context: Acute and convalescent COVID-19 samples came from the United States, Italy and Spain. T cells, B-cell-depleted T cells, or PBMCs supplied cDNA or gDNA.

The authors' processing: Amplification of reference gene primers was used by the study to estimate nucleated cell counts. TCRdb's table, derived via immunoSEQ multiplex PCR, lists solely in-frame clones and lacks some. D and trimming come from the DNA, and the V and J calls and clone size come from that table. The profile shows more than 45,000 clones, more than 85% of them singletons. Sequencing input: peripheral blood. This clonotype originated in a human donor with active COVID-19. The donor label of this sample is uncertain.

The CDR3 spells CSASQLINTDTQYF. As DNA, the CDR3 is TGCAGTGCTAGTCAGTTGATCAACACAGATACGCAGTATTTT. The chain carries TRBV20-1 and TRBJ2-3; unclear D gene. The CDR3 loop spans 14 amino acids. Germline-derived CDR1 and CDR2 are DFQATT and SNEGSKA (reference sequence). The germline V and J ends were trimmed by 3 bases and 2 bases, with 12 bases remaining between them.